This T cell receptor beta chain was found in a study of cytomegalovirus exposure and HLA in healthy donors. Overall study findings and caveats: Across donors, sequencing depth was assumed by presence/absence analyses to be roughly uniform. In a later analysis, a missense DCLRE1C variant was linked to TCR beta V- and J-gene trimming. In an earlier analysis, most TCR beta V segments were productive about 87% or about 30% of the time. Listed as cytomegalovirus-associated were 150 or so TCR beta chains.

With respect to this clone: Its specificity is not known.

Trimming removed 3 bases at V and 4 bases at J, with 15 bases between. Germline V gene sequence: CDR1 LNHDA, CDR2 SQIVND (reference sequence). This CDR3 has 15 residues. Amplification used 60 Vbeta primers and 13 Jbeta primers. Measured with immunoSEQ multiplex PCR; TCRdb has only the in-frame clones, and not every one. The sample lists around 190,000 clones; around 81% were seen once. This chain uses TRBV19 with TRBJ1-1; D perhaps matches TRBD1 (5 bases). Sequences were obtained from PBMCs. This receptor was obtained from a man aged 18 to 35 in good health and CMV-seronegative. CDR3 residues: CASSIWPGRATEAFF. The DNA of the CDR3 is TGTGCCAGTAGTATTTGGCCCGGCAGGGCCACTGAAGCTTTCTTT.